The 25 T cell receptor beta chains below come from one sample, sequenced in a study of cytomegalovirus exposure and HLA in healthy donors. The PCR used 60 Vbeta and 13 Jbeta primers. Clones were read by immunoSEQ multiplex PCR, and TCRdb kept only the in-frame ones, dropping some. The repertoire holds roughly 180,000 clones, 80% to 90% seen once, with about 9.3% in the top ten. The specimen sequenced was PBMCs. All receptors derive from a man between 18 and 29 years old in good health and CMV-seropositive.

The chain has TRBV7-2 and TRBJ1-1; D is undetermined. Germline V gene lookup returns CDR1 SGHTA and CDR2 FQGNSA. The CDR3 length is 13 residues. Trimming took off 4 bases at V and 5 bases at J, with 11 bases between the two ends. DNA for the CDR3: TGTGCCAGCAGCTCCCGACGGGAGACTGAAGCTTTCTTT. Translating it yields CASSSRRETEAFF.

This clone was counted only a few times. As DNA, the CDR3 is TGTGCCAGCAGCCAAGCTGCGACAGGTACCTACAATGAGCAGTTCTTC. Encoded protein: CASSQAATGTYNEQFF. The chain uses TRBV4-2 and TRBJ2-1; the D gene is possibly TRBD1 (6 bases). This CDR3 spans 16 amino acids. Germline V lookup: CDR1 LGHNA, CDR2 YNFKEQ. Deletions cut 1 base from V and 2 bases from J, with 12 bases between.

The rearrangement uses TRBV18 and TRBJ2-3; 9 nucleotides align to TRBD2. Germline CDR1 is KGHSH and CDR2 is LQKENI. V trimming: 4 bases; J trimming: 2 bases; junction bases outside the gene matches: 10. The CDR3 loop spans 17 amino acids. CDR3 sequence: CASSRHRAGGVTDTQYF. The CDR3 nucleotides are TGTGCCAGCTCACGACACAGAGCGGGGGGAGTCACAGATACGCAGTATTTT.

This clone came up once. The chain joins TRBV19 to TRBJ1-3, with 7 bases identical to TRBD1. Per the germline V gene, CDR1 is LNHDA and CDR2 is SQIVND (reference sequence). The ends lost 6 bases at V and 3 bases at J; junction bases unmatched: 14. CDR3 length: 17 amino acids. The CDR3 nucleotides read TGTGCCAGTAGGCCCTTGACAGGGACTCTGAGTGGAAACACCATATATTTT. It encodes CASRPLTGTLSGNTIYF.

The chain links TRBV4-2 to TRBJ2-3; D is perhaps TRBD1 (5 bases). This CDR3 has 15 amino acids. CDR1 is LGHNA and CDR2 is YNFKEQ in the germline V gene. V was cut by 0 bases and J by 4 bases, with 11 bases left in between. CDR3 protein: CASSQEVRVADTQYF. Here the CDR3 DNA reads TGTGCCAGCAGCCAAGAGGTCAGGGTTGCAGATACGCAGTATTTT.

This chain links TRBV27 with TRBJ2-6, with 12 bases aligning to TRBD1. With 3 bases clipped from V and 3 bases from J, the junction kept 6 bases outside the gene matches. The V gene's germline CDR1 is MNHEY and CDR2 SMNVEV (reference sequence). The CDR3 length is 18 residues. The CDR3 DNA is TGTGCCAGCAGTTTTCTCGGGACAGGGGGCTATGGGGCCAACGTCCTGACTTTC. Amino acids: CASSFLGTGGYGANVLTF.

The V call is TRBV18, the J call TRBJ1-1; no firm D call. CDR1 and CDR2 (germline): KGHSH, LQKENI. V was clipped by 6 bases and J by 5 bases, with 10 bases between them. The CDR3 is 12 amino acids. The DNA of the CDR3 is TGTGCCAGCTCCCGGGGAGGTACTGAAGCTTTCTTT. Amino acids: CASSRGGTEAFF.

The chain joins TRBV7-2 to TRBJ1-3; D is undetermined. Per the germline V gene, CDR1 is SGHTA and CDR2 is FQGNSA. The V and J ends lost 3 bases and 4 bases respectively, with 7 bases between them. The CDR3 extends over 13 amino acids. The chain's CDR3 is CASSLLLGNTIYF. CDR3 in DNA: TGTGCCAGCAGCTTGCTACTGGGAAACACCATATATTTT. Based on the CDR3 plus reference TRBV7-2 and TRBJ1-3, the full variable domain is GAGVSQSPSNKVTEKGKDVELRCDPISGHTALYWYRQSLGQGLEFLIYFQGNSAPDKSGLPSDRFSAERTGGSVSTLTIQRTQQEDSAVYLCASSLLLGNTIYFGEGSWLTVV.

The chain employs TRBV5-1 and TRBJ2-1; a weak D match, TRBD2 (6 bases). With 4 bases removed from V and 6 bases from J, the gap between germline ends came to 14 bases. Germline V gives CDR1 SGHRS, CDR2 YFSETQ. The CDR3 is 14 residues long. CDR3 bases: TGCGCCAGCAGCCCCATTGGACTAACCAATGAGCAGTTCTTC. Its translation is CASSPIGLTNEQFF.

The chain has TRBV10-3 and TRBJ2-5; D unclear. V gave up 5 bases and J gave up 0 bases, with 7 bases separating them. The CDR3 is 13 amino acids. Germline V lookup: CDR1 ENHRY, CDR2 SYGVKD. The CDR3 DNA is TGTGCCATCAGTTATGACAACCAAGAGACCCAGTACTTC. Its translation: CAISYDNQETQYF.

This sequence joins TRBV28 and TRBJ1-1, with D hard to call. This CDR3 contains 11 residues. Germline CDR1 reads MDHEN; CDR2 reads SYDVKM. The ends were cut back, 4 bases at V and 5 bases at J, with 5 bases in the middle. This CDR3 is CASSYSTEAFF. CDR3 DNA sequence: TGTGCCAGCAGTTACAGTACTGAAGCTTTCTTT.

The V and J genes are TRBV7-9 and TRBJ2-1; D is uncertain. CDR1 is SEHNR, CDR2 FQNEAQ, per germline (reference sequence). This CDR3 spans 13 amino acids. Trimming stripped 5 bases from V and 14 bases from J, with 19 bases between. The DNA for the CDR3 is TGTGCCAGCAGCCCGACACCCCAAGTAAGGAAGTTCTTC. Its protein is CASSPTPQVRKFF.

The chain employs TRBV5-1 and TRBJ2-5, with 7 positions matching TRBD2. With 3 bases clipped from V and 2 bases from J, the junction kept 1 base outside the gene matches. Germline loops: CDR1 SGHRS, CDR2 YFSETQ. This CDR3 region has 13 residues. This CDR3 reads CASSSGGQETQYF. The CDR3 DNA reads TGCGCCAGCAGCTCGGGAGGTCAAGAGACCCAGTACTTC.

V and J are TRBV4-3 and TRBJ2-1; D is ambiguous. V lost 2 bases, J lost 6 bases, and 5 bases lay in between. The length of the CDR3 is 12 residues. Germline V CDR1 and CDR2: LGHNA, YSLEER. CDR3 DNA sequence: TGCGCCAGCAGCCAAACCGGCAATGAGCAGTTCTTC. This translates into CASSQTGNEQFF.

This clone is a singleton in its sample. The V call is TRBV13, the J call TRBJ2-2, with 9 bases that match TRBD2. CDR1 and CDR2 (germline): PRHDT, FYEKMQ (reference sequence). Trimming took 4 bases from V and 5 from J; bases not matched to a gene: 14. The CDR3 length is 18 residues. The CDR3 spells CASSWDFSSGGPTGELFF. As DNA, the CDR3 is TGTGCCAGCAGCTGGGATTTTTCGAGCGGGGGGCCGACCGGGGAGCTGTTTTTT.

The CDR3 sequence is CASSNLAGGMNEQFF. The CDR3 DNA follows: TGTGCCAGCAGTAACCTAGCGGGGGGGATGAATGAGCAGTTCTTC. The rearrangement uses TRBV6-5 and TRBJ2-1; 12 positions match TRBD2. V shed 5 bases, J shed 7 bases, and the junction held 6 bases outside the gene matches. Germline V gene sequence: CDR1 MNHEY, CDR2 SVGAGI. The CDR3 has 15 residues.

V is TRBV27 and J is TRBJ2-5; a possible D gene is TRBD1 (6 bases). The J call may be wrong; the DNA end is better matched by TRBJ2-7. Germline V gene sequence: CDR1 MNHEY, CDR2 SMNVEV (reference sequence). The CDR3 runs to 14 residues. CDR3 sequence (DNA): TGTGCCAGCAGTAAACAGGGCCCGTCAGTCGAGCAGTACTTC. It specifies CASSKQGPSVEQYF.

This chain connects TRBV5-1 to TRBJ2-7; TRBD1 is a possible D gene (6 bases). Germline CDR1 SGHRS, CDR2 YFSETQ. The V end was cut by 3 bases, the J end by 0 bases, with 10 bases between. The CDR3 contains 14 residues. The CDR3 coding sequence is TGCGCCAGCAGCTCGCGGACAGTCTCCTACGAGCAGTACTTC. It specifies CASSSRTVSYEQYF.

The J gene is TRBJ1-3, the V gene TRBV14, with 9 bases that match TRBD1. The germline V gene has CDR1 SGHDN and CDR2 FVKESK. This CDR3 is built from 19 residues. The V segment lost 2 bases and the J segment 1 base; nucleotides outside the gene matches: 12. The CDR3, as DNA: TGTGCCAGCAGCCAAACCGGGACAGGGTTGGGGTTTTCTGGAAACACCATATATTTT. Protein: CASSQTGTGLGFSGNTIYF.

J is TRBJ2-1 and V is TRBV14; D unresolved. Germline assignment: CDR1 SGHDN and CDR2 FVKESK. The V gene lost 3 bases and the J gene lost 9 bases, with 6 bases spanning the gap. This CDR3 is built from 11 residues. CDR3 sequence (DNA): TGTGCCAGCAGCCACGGCGGTGAGCAGTTCTTC. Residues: CASSHGGEQFF.

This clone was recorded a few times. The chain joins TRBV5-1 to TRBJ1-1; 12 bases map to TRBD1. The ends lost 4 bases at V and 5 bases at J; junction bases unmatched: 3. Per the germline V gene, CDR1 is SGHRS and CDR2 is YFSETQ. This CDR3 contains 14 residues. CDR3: CASSPGQGATEAFF. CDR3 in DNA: TGCGCCAGCAGCCCGGGACAGGGGGCTACTGAAGCTTTCTTT.

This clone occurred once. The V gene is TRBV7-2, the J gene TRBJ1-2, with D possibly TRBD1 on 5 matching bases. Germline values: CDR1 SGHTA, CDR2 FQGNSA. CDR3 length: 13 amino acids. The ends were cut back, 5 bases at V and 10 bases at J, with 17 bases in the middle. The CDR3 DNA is TGTGCCAGCAGCCATACGACGACAGTTGACTACACCTTC. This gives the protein CASSHTTTVDYTF. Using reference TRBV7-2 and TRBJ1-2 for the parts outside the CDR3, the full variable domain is GAGVSQSPSNKVTEKGKDVELRCDPISGHTALYWYRQSLGQGLEFLIYFQGNSAPDKSGLPSDRFSAERTGGSVSTLTIQRTQQEDSAVYLCASSHTTTVDYTFGSGTRLTVV.

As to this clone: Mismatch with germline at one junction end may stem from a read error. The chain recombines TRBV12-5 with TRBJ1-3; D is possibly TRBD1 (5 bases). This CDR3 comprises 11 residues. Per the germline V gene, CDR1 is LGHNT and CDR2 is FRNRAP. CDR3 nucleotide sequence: TGTGCTAGTGTTAAGACTCGGGACTTGAATTTT. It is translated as CASVKTRDLNF.

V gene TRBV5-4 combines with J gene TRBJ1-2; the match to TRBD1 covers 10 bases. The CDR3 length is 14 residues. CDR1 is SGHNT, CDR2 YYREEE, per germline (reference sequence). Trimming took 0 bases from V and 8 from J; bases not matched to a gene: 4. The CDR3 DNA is TGTGCCAGCAGCTTGGTCGGGACAGGGGACGGCTACACCTTC. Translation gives CASSLVGTGDGYTF.

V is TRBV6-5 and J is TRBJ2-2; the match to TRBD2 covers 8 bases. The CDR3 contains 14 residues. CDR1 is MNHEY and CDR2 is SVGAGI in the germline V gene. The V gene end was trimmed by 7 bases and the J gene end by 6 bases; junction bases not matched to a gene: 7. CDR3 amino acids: CASTRGGRSGELFF. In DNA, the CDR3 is TGTGCCAGCACTCGGGGGGGCCGGTCCGGGGAGCTGTTTTTT.